The subject of this entry is one T cell receptor (beta chain). Seattle researchers signed up patients amid active infection and tracked them longitudinally. This entry is derived from a study of blood T cell repertoires in COVID-19. Study context: The study drew acute and convalescent COVID-19 samples from the United States, Italy and Spain. PBMCs, B-cell-depleted T cells, or T cells provided the cDNA or gDNA that made up the material.

Trimming left V 3 bases short and J 9 bases short, with 18 bases between. The germline V gene has CDR1 PRHDT and CDR2 FYEKMQ (reference sequence). CDR3 length: 15 residues. Under the authors' procedure: Amplification of reference gene primers was used by the study to estimate nucleated cell counts. Some clones are missing from TCRdb's copy, which holds only in-frame ones; the method was immunoSEQ multiplex PCR. For V, J and clone size, that table is used; D and trimming come from the DNA. The sample comprises fewer than 350,000 clones, 86% of which are singletons, and 12% rests with the top ten. The clonotype comes from a woman younger than 45 with COVID-19, enrolled during active disease. The chain links TRBV13 to TRBJ2-1; D is possibly TRBD2 (5 bases). Sequencing was performed on peripheral blood. The CDR3 protein is CASSLASREEGEQFF. CDR3 nucleotides: TGTGCCAGCAGCTTGGCTAGCAGAGAAGAGGGTGAGCAGTTCTTC. Using reference TRBV13 and TRBJ2-1 for the parts outside the CDR3, the full variable domain is AAGVIQSPRHLIKEKRETATLKCYPIPRHDTVYWYQQGPGQDPQFLISFYEKMQSDKGSIPDRFSAQQFSDYHSELNMSSLELGDSALYFCASSLASREEGEQFFGPGTRLTVL.